This T cell receptor beta chain was observed in a study of OX40 agonist ivuxolimab in advanced cancers. Turning to the study itself: Participants, 70% to 90% male, averaged roughly 60 years of age, ranging from about 23 to 79. Three partial responders included one hepatocellular carcinoma patient and two cutaneous melanoma patients.

Per the germline V gene, CDR1 is SEHNR and CDR2 is FQNEAQ (reference sequence). Trimming removed 2 bases at V and 4 bases at J, with 8 bases between. The CDR3 extends over 13 amino acids. This clone was seen only once. Its antigen is still unknown. Study-wide findings and caveats: Both CD4+ and CD8+ T cell populations in blood had undergone clonal expansion by week 6 at 0.1 to 3.0 mg/kg.

If patients had autoimmune disease history or systemic immunosuppression, they were excluded. Clones were read by immunoSEQ multiplex PCR, and TCRdb kept only the in-frame ones, dropping some. The data contain 74,000 or so clones, more than 80% of them seen just once; the ten biggest clones take up roughly 2.1%. This receptor was identified in an adult with an advanced solid tumor such as melanoma, head and neck, liver or kidney cancer. Material: CD4+ or CD8+ T cells sorted from blood, obtained in a trial of the OX40 agonist ivuxolimab. This chain links TRBV7-9 with TRBJ2-5; no reliable D call. The CDR3: CASSLSLGETQYF. Written as DNA, the CDR3 is TGTGCCAGCAGCTTAAGCCTTGGAGAGACCCAGTACTTC.